The 16 T cell receptor beta chains in this list originate from one sample, sequenced in a study of blood T cell repertoires in COVID-19. Assay used: immunoSEQ multiplex PCR; TCRdb lists only in-frame clones, some missing. This table has some 150,000 clones, approximately 86% appearing once. Sequencing was carried out using peripheral blood. Receptor source: a woman aged 55-69 years who had recovered from COVID-19.

The chain uses TRBV5-1 and TRBJ2-7; possible D gene TRBD2, 7 bases. Germline lookup yields CDR1 SGHRS and CDR2 YFSETQ. Trimming took 3 bases from V and 0 from J, leaving 16 bases between them. The CDR3 loop spans 16 amino acids. CDR3 bases: TGCGCCAGCAGCTCAGGTCCGGGGGGCGCCTCCTACGAGCAGTACTTC. Translation: CASSSGPGGASYEQYF.

The V gene is TRBV6-2 or TRBV6-3, the J gene TRBJ1-2; D not resolved. Trimming stripped 5 bases from V and 2 bases from J, with 9 bases between. This CDR3 region has 13 residues. Germline V gene lookup returns CDR1 MNHEY and CDR2 SVGEGT. CDR3 amino acids: CASSTRENYGYTF. DNA of the CDR3: TGTGCCAGCAGTACGAGGGAAAACTATGGCTACACCTTC.

The chain has TRBV5-1 and TRBJ2-2; 9 bases are shared with TRBD2. Germline V gene lookup returns CDR1 SGHRS and CDR2 YFSETQ. The CDR3 loop spans 17 amino acids. J was trimmed by 0 bases and V by 5 bases; bases with no gene match: 8. CDR3 residues: CASRILAGTANTGELFF. The CDR3 bases are TGCGCCAGCAGAATCCTAGCGGGGACCGCGAACACCGGGGAGCTGTTTTTT.

The chain joins TRBV10-3 to TRBJ2-6; D not resolved. The CDR3 runs to 15 residues. Germline V gene lookup returns CDR1 ENHRY and CDR2 SYGVKD. V was shortened by 4 bases and J by 0 bases, with 7 bases between the two germline ends. Here the CDR3 reads CAISGSFSGANVLTF. The CDR3 nucleotides are TGTGCCATCAGTGGTAGTTTCTCTGGGGCCAACGTCCTGACTTTC.

V usage is TRBV6-5 and J usage is TRBJ1-2; no definite D call. V lost 8 bases to trimming and J lost 5 bases, with 15 bases between them. CDR1 is MNHEY, CDR2 SVGAGI, per germline. The CDR3 extends over 13 amino acids. The CDR3 here is CASGLNRIYGYTF. Written as DNA, the CDR3 is TGTGCCAGCGGCCTGAACAGAATTTATGGCTACACCTTC.

The chain recombines TRBV19 with TRBJ1-2; 7 nucleotides agree with TRBD1. Germline CDR1 LNHDA, CDR2 SQIVND (reference sequence). Trimming cost V 3 bases and J 1 base; bases outside gene matches: 8. The CDR3 spans 16 residues. Here the CDR3 DNA reads TGTGCCAGTAGTATCGGAGGGGGCGGGTATAACTATGGCTACACCTTC. Translated: CASSIGGGGYNYGYTF.

The chain recombines TRBV4-1 with TRBJ2-7, with 9 positions matching TRBD1. Trimming removed 4 bases from V and 6 bases from J; junction bases left unmatched: 10. The CDR3 has 15 amino acids. In germline, CDR1 is MGHRA, CDR2 YSYEKL. The CDR3 sequence is CASSRPGQGGREQYF. The CDR3 region has the DNA TGCGCCAGCAGCCGACCGGGACAGGGCGGACGCGAGCAGTACTTC.

V and J are TRBV2 and TRBJ2-1; TRBD2 matches 11 bases. Germline V gene sequence: CDR1 SNHLY, CDR2 FYNNEI. V shed 7 bases and J 9 bases; nucleotides not matched to a gene: 14. The CDR3 runs to 16 residues. Written as DNA, the CDR3 is TGTGCCAGCAATCTAGCGGGGGGACATCGATCCGCTGAGCAGTTCTTC. Translation gives CASNLAGGHRSAEQFF.

A single count supports this clone. The V and J genes are TRBV5-5 and TRBJ2-6, with D possibly being TRBD1 (5 bases). The CDR3 spans 13 residues. V lost 2 bases, J lost 7 bases, and 7 bases lay in between. Germline values: CDR1 SGHKS, CDR2 YYEKEE (reference sequence). CDR3 region: CASSFQGANVLTF. The CDR3 coding sequence is TGTGCCAGCAGCTTCCAGGGAGCCAACGTCCTGACTTTC.

V usage is TRBV5-1 and J usage is TRBJ1-1; 10 positions agree with TRBD1. In germline, CDR1 is SGHRS, CDR2 YFSETQ. The CDR3 contains 16 residues. With 3 bases clipped from V and 3 bases from J, the junction kept 8 bases outside the gene matches. In nucleotides, the CDR3 is TGCGCCAGCAGCTCCGGGACAGGGGACGAGGACACTGAAGCTTTCTTT. This encodes CASSSGTGDEDTEAFF. Filled out from reference TRBV5-1 and TRBJ1-1, the complete variable domain reads KAGVTQTPRYLIKTRGQQVTLSCSPISGHRSVSWYQQTPGQGLQFLFEYFSETQRNKGNFPGRFSGRQFSNSRSEMNVSTLELGDSALYLCASSSGTGDEDTEAFFGQGTRLTVV.

This chain uses TRBV7-9 with TRBJ1-4; D is unresolved. Germline lookup yields CDR1 SEHNR and CDR2 FQNEAQ (reference sequence). The CDR3 sequence is 14 residues long. The germline V and J ends were trimmed by 2 bases and 0 bases, with 4 bases remaining between them. The CDR3 region is CASSLHSTNEKLFF. CDR3 coding DNA: TGTGCCAGCAGCTTACACTCAACTAATGAAAAACTGTTTTTT. The variable domain in full, completed from reference TRBV7-9 and TRBJ1-4, reads DTGVSQNPRHKITKRGQNVTFRCDPISEHNRLYWYRQTLGQGPEFLTYFQNEAQLEKSRLLSDRFSAERPKGSFSTLEIQRTEQGDSAMYLCASSLHSTNEKLFFGSGTQLSVL.

The chain couples TRBV25-1 to TRBJ2-7, with D possibly TRBD1 on 6 matching bases. The CDR3 runs 15 residues. Trimming pared 2 bases from V and 3 bases from J, leaving 14 bases between. Germline CDR1 reads MGHDK; CDR2 reads SYGVNS. CDR3 sequence (DNA): TGTGCCAGCAGTGAAGCCGACAGGTACAACTACGAGCAGTACTTC. It yields the protein CASSEADRYNYEQYF.

The chain is built from TRBV6-5 and TRBJ1-2; weak D call: TRBD1 (6 bases). CDR3 length: 14 amino acids. V lost 6 bases, J lost 4 bases, and 15 bases lay in between. Germline V CDR1 and CDR2: MNHEY, SVGAGI. The CDR3 protein is CASRQGSIGYGYTF. The CDR3 DNA is TGTGCCAGCAGACAGGGCAGTATAGGCTATGGCTACACCTTC.

This clone was seen only once. For the CDR3, the DNA is TGTGCCAGCAGCTTGGGACAGGGAGGAGGCTACACCTTC. This sequence encodes CASSLGQGGGYTF. The V and J genes are TRBV5-6 and TRBJ1-2, with 7 bases identical to TRBD1. The CDR3 spans 13 residues. Per germline, CDR1 SGHDT and CDR2 YYEEEE. The V segment lost 0 bases and the J segment 8 bases; nucleotides outside the gene matches: 4. The full variable domain, completed using reference TRBV5-6 and TRBJ1-2, is DAGVTQSPTHLIKTRGQQVTLRCSPKSGHDTVSWYQQALGQGPQFIFQYYEEEERQRGNFPDRFSGHQFPNYSSELNVNALLLGDSALYLCASSLGQGGGYTFGSGTRLTVV.

This chain joins TRBV24-1 and TRBJ1-2; 9 bases agree with TRBD1. CDR3 length: 13 amino acids. V shed 6 bases, J shed 7 bases, and the junction held 5 bases outside the gene matches. Germline CDR1 is KGHDR and CDR2 is SFDVKD. CDR3 DNA: TGTGCCACCAGTCGGGACAGGGAGTCTGGCTACACCTTC. Its protein is CATSRDRESGYTF.

The table lists this clone with a count of one. The chain joins TRBV9 to TRBJ2-5; the D gene is possibly TRBD2 (5 bases). Germline CDR1 reads SGDLS; CDR2 reads YYNGEE. CDR3 size: 13 residues. V was trimmed by 4 bases and J by 5 bases, leaving 12 bases between them. The CDR3 spells CASSTTQRETQYF. CDR3 sequence (DNA): TGTGCCAGCAGCACGACCCAGCGGGAGACCCAGTACTTC. The full variable domain, rest sourced from reference TRBV9 and TRBJ2-5, is DSGVTQTPKHLITATGQRVTLRCSPRSGDLSVYWYQQSLDQGLQFLIQYYNGEERAKGNILERFSAQQFPDLHSELNLSSLELGDSALYFCASSTTQRETQYFGPGTRLLVL.